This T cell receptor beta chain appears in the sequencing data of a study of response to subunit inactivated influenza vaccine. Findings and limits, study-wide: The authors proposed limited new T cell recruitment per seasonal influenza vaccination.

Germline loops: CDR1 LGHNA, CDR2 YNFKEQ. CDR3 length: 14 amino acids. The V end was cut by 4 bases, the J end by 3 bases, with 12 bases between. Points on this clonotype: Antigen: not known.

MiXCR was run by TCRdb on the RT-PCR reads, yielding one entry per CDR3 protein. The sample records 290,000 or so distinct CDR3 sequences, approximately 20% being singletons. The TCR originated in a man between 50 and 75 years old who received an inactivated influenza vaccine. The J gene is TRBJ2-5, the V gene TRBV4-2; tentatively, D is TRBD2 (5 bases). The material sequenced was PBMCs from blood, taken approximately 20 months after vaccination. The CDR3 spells CASSPYPGEETQYF. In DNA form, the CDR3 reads TGTGCCAGCAGCCCATACCCCGGGGAAGAGACCCAGTACTTC.